This T cell receptor beta chain emerged from a study of shared clonotypes between healthy human individuals. Whole-study results and caveats: Clonotype sharing levels among donors were expected to vary with sequencing depth. A limitation of the genetic and exposure-history diversity represented arose from few donors. Incompleteness in sorted-subset sequencing, despite large depth, was shown by rarefaction.

With respect to this clone: Its antigen is undetermined.

Methods used by the authors: There were no quality scores in the junction-only immunoSEQ sequences, so filtering differed. Profiled with immunoSEQ multiplex PCR; TCRdb holds only in-frame clones, not every one. The V and J calls and clone size were taken over from that table, and D and trimming were inferred from the DNA. The data show 150,000 to 200,000 clones, with 90% to 95% seen just once and more than 0.06% held by the top ten. The sample consisted of naive CD4+ T cells sorted from blood. As to subset: CD45RA+ positively selected. The origin of this receptor is a woman aged 25 to 39 in good health.

The CDR3 bases are TGTGCCAGTAGTCCAGGGACAGGGGGTCAGCCCCAGCATTTT. Protein product: CASSPGTGGQPQHF. The chain recombines TRBV19 with TRBJ1-5, with 11 bases that match TRBD1. The CDR3 spans 14 residues. Germline V gene sequence: CDR1 LNHDA, CDR2 SQIVND (reference sequence). V shed 5 bases, J shed 6 bases, and the junction held 3 bases outside the gene matches. Full variable domain (outside the CDR3, taken from reference TRBV19 and TRBJ1-5): DGGITQSPKYLFRKEGQNVTLSCEQNLNHDAMYWYRQDPGQGLRLIYYSQIVNDFQKGDIAEGYSVSREKKESFPLTVTSAQKNPTAFYLCASSPGTGGQPQHFGDGTRLSIL.